Below, 32 T cell receptor beta chains from the same sample are listed, as sequenced in a study of cytomegalovirus exposure and HLA in healthy donors. A multiplex PCR was run with 60 Vbeta primers and 13 Jbeta primers. Produced via immunoSEQ multiplex PCR; TCRdb's table is partial and in-frame only. Of around 94,000 clones listed, roughly 84% were seen once; the top ten hold about 2%. The sequencing input was PBMCs. Receptors were obtained from a man aged 18-30 years in good health and CMV-seronegative.

The gene calls are TRBV15 and TRBJ1-1; D is uncertain. CDR3 length: 12 amino acids. V was pared by 1 base and J by 5 bases, with 5 bases between. Germline V gives CDR1 LNHNV, CDR2 YYDKDF (reference sequence). CDR3 region: CATSRGRTEAFF. For the CDR3, the DNA is TGTGCCACCAGCAGAGGGAGGACTGAAGCTTTCTTT.

The V gene is TRBV18, the J gene TRBJ1-4; unclear D gene. V was trimmed by 6 bases and J by 3 bases, leaving 8 bases between them. Germline CDR1 KGHSH, CDR2 LQKENI. CDR3 length: 13 residues. The CDR3: CASSWGANEKLFF. For the CDR3, the DNA is TGTGCCAGCTCTTGGGGAGCTAATGAAAAACTGTTTTTT.

This clone was counted once. V gene TRBV27 combines with J gene TRBJ1-4; TRBD1 might be the D (5 bases). Germline CDR1 MNHEY, CDR2 SMNVEV (reference sequence). The CDR3 runs 14 residues. Trimming took 6 bases from V and 5 from J, leaving 13 bases between them. The DNA for the CDR3 is TGTGCCAGCAGGGGACTGTGGGAGAATGAAAAACTGTTTTTT. Protein: CASRGLWENEKLFF.

The rearrangement joins TRBV7-2 to TRBJ1-3; no firm D call. Germline V gene sequence: CDR1 SGHTA, CDR2 FQGNSA. This CDR3 spans 14 amino acids. V was trimmed by 6 bases and J by 0 bases, leaving 9 bases between them. As DNA, the CDR3 is TGTGCCAGCAGGCCTCTTAGCTCTGGAAACACCATATATTTT. Encoded protein: CASRPLSSGNTIYF.

The chain has TRBV28 and TRBJ2-7; D unresolved. This CDR3 comprises 12 residues. Trimming pared 5 bases from V and 7 bases from J, leaving 12 bases between. The germline V gene encodes CDR1 MDHEN and CDR2 SYDVKM. The CDR3 reads CASSLDGTEQYF. In DNA form, the CDR3 reads TGTGCCAGCAGTCTAGACGGTACTGAGCAGTACTTC.

This chain links TRBV5-1 with TRBJ2-1; TRBD2 is a possible D gene (5 bases). The CDR3 totals 15 residues. Germline lookup yields CDR1 SGHRS and CDR2 YFSETQ. The V gene lost 4 bases and the J gene lost 6 bases, with 17 bases spanning the gap. Here the CDR3 reads CASSPPLGVVNEQFF. Written as DNA, the CDR3 is TGCGCCAGCAGCCCCCCCCTGGGAGTTGTCAATGAGCAGTTCTTC.

The chain recombines TRBV2 with TRBJ1-5; TRBD1 aligns across 8 bases. V dropped 4 bases and J dropped 3; count of bases not matched to a gene: 2. The germline V gene encodes CDR1 SNHLY and CDR2 FYNNEI. There are 14 residues in the CDR3. CDR3 protein: CASSGQGNNQPQHF. CDR3 sequence (DNA): TGTGCCAGCAGTGGACAGGGGAACAATCAGCCCCAGCATTTT.

This clone was found once. This sequence joins TRBV4-1 and TRBJ1-2; the D gene is possibly TRBD1 (5 bases). The CDR3 has 13 residues. V was pared by 1 base and J by 10 bases, with 13 bases between. CDR1 and CDR2 from the germline V gene are MGHRA and YSYEKL. In nucleotides, the CDR3 is TGCGCCAGCAGCCAAGGGACACCGTCTGACTACACCTTC. It codes for CASSQGTPSDYTF.

The chain combines TRBV27 with TRBJ2-2; TRBD2 aligns across 9 bases. The CDR3 has 15 residues. Germline CDR1 and CDR2: MNHEY and SMNVEV (reference sequence). V was pared by 6 bases and J by 6 bases, with 8 bases of the junction left unmatched. The CDR3 DNA is TGTGCCAGCAGGGAGCTCGGCGGGAGGGCCGGGGAGCTGTTTTTT. Translation gives CASRELGGRAGELFF.

This clone was seen only a few times. This chain uses TRBV19 with TRBJ2-7, with 9 bases identical to TRBD1. Germline CDR1 LNHDA, CDR2 SQIVND (reference sequence). After removal of 9 bases from V and 0 bases from J, the junction contained 9 bases not matched to a gene. This CDR3 region has 15 residues. The CDR3 nucleotides read TGTGCCAGCCAAGCCGAGGACAGGGGCTCCTACGAGCAGTACTTC. This codes for CASQAEDRGSYEQYF.

Of note for this clone: Here the CDR3 omits its conserved ending phenylalanine or tryptophan, so a read error is the likely source. The chain links TRBV7-9 to TRBJ1-2; 7 bases line up with TRBD1. CDR3 length equals 14 residues. Germline values: CDR1 SEHNR, CDR2 FQNEAQ (reference sequence). V trimming: 2 bases; J trimming: 0 bases; junction bases outside the gene matches: 0. Written as DNA, the CDR3 is TGTGCCAGCAGCTTAACAGGGGCTAACTATGGCTACACCGTC. Translation gives CASSLTGANYGYTV.

This chain connects TRBV6-6 to TRBJ2-5, with TRBD2 matching 12 bases. Germline loops: CDR1 MNHNY, CDR2 SVGAGI (reference sequence). The CDR3 is 16 amino acids. The CDR3 nucleotides are TGTGCAACAGGGGGTCTAGCGGGAGGGGGCCAAGAGACCCAGTACTTC. Translated: CATGGLAGGGQETQYF.

The rearrangement links TRBV5-6 to TRBJ1-2; unclear D gene. CDR1 is SGHDT and CDR2 is YYEEEE in the germline V gene. CDR3 length equals 15 residues. Trimming pared 4 bases from V and 3 bases from J, leaving 16 bases between. The CDR3 DNA sequence: TGTGCCAGCAGCGCCCCGGGGTCCCGGGACTATGGCTACACCTTC. Translation: CASSAPGSRDYGYTF.

The CDR3 sequence is CAWSFRGDYNEQFF. CDR3 DNA: TGTGCCTGGAGTTTCAGGGGGGACTACAATGAGCAGTTCTTC. V and J are TRBV30 and TRBJ2-1, with D perhaps TRBD1 (7 bases). Per the germline V gene, CDR1 is GTSNPN and CDR2 is SVGIG (reference sequence). V gave up 2 bases and J gave up 3 bases, with 11 bases separating them. CDR3 length: 14 residues.

The chain combines TRBV11-2 with TRBJ2-2, with 8 bases aligning to TRBD2. CDR1 and CDR2 from the germline V gene are SGHAT and FQNNGV. The CDR3 runs 19 residues. The ends lost 3 bases at V and 1 base at J; junction bases unmatched: 13. The DNA for the CDR3 is TGTGCCAGCAGCTTTGGAACCGGTCGGACTAGCAAGAACACCGGGGAGCTGTTTTTT. Translating it yields CASSFGTGRTSKNTGELFF.

V gene TRBV7-6 combines with J gene TRBJ2-5; 10 bases are shared with TRBD1. The V gene's germline CDR1 is SGHVS and CDR2 FNYEAQ. The CDR3 is 15 amino acids. Germline trimming cut 2 bases from V and 5 bases from J; bases unmatched to any gene: 5. The CDR3 DNA reads TGTGCCAGCAGCTTAAGGACAGGGGGGCGGGAGACCCAGTACTTC. This codes for CASSLRTGGRETQYF.

The V gene is TRBV28, the J gene TRBJ1-5, with D possibly being TRBD1 (5 bases). This CDR3 is 16 amino acids long. The ends were cut back, 2 bases at V and 4 bases at J, with 15 bases in the middle. CDR1 is MDHEN and CDR2 is SYDVKM in the germline V gene. The chain's CDR3 is CASSLLAGLGNQPQHF. CDR3 in DNA: TGTGCCAGCAGTTTACTTGCAGGGTTGGGAAATCAGCCCCAGCATTTT.

The gene calls are TRBV29-1 and TRBJ2-1; 10 bases are a match to TRBD2. CDR1 is SQVTM, CDR2 ANQGSEA, per germline. The CDR3 is made up of 14 amino acids. V lost 1 base and J lost 9; bases outside the gene matches: 6. This CDR3 reads CSVEGLAGDPEQFF. The CDR3 DNA is TGCAGCGTTGAAGGGCTAGCGGGAGATCCTGAGCAGTTCTTC.

This chain connects TRBV7-9 to TRBJ1-4; D perhaps matches TRBD1 (6 bases). Trimming left V 5 bases short and J 8 bases short, with 15 bases between. The CDR3 extends over 14 amino acids. CDR1 and CDR2 (germline): SEHNR, FQNEAQ (reference sequence). CDR3 in DNA: TGTGCCAGCAGCCCCCAGGGGTTGCGGGAAAAACTGTTTTTT. It codes for CASSPQGLREKLFF.

The rearrangement joins TRBV30 to TRBJ1-1, with 7 bases identical to TRBD1. With V trimmed by 2 bases and J by 1 base, 13 bases remained unmatched. Per the germline V gene, CDR1 is GTSNPN and CDR2 is SVGIG (reference sequence). The CDR3 is 17 residues long. CDR3 loop: CAWSQGTVGRGNTEAFF. CDR3 coding DNA: TGTGCCTGGAGTCAGGGGACAGTTGGACGTGGGAACACTGAAGCTTTCTTT.

The rearrangement joins TRBV30 to TRBJ1-1; D is ambiguous. Looked up from germline, CDR1 is GTSNPN and CDR2 is SVGIG (reference sequence). The CDR3 is 13 amino acids. Trimming took off 4 bases at V and 1 base at J, with 10 bases between the two ends. The chain's CDR3 is CAWNGLPNTEAFF. Here the CDR3 DNA reads TGTGCCTGGAACGGACTCCCGAACACTGAAGCTTTCTTT.

The sample holds a few counts of this clone. This chain joins TRBV10-3 and TRBJ1-6, with 7 bases aligning to TRBD1. Trimming removed 0 bases from V and 5 bases from J; junction bases left unmatched: 7. The CDR3 extends over 17 amino acids. The germline gives CDR1 ENHRY, CDR2 SYGVKD. CDR3 region: CAISESLQGSNNSPLHF. The CDR3 DNA reads as TGTGCCATCAGTGAGTCTTTACAGGGGTCCAATAATTCACCCCTCCACTTT.

The chain recombines TRBV30 with TRBJ2-2, with D perhaps matching TRBD2 (6 bases). Trimming took 0 bases from V and 9 from J, leaving 17 bases between them. The germline CDR1 and CDR2 sequences are GTSNPN and SVGIG (reference sequence). The CDR3 has 15 amino acids. In nucleotides, the CDR3 is TGTGCCTGGAGTGTACGGGGTAGCGGAGTGCGGGAGCTGTTTTTT. Amino acids: CAWSVRGSGVRELFF.

The CDR3 is CASSFLLAGQETQYF. In nucleotides, the CDR3 is TGTGCCAGCAGCTTTTTACTAGCGGGGCAAGAGACCCAGTACTTC. The chain couples TRBV5-6 to TRBJ2-5; 10 bases align to TRBD2. This CDR3 is built from 15 residues. Germline CDR1 is SGHDT and CDR2 is YYEEEE. The J segment lost 2 bases and the V segment lost 2 bases, leaving 3 bases of the junction unmatched.

This clone appeared a single time. The J gene is TRBJ1-2, the V gene TRBV27, with 7 bases identical to TRBD1. CDR1 is MNHEY, CDR2 SMNVEV, per germline (reference sequence). The V gene end was trimmed by 0 bases and the J gene end by 8 bases; junction bases not matched to a gene: 9. This CDR3 comprises 15 residues. The CDR3 sequence: CASSLSMAGGGGYTF. CDR3 nucleotides: TGTGCCAGCAGTTTATCGATGGCAGGGGGTGGGGGCTACACCTTC.

V usage is TRBV11-1 and J usage is TRBJ1-1, with D tentatively TRBD1 (5 bases). The CDR3 runs 14 residues. V was shortened by 1 base and J by 5 bases, with 11 bases between the two germline ends. Germline CDR1 SGHAT, CDR2 FQDESV (reference sequence). The CDR3 sequence is CASSLEAGGTEAFF. CDR3 nucleotides: TGTGCCAGCAGCTTAGAGGCGGGGGGAACTGAAGCTTTCTTT.

Worth noting for this clone: Distinct nucleotide sequences in the sample also encode this CDR3. The V gene is TRBV9, the J gene TRBJ2-7, with D maybe TRBD1 (5 bases). Germline V gene sequence: CDR1 SGDLS, CDR2 YYNGEE. CDR3 length: 13 amino acids. The V end lost 2 bases, the J end lost 4 bases, and 10 bases lay between the germline ends. The CDR3 DNA reads as TGTGCCAGCAGCGTGGCAGGGTCTTACGAGCAGTACTTC. It codes for CASSVAGSYEQYF. Together with reference TRBV9 and TRBJ2-7, the CDR3 gives the full variable domain: DSGVTQTPKHLITATGQRVTLRCSPRSGDLSVYWYQQSLDQGLQFLIQYYNGEERAKGNILERFSAQQFPDLHSELNLSSLELGDSALYFCASSVAGSYEQYFGPGTRLTVT.

The chain uses TRBV29-1 and TRBJ2-7, with 8 bases identical to TRBD2. The end of the DNA aligns better with TRBJ2-5, so the J call may be wrong. This CDR3 comprises 13 residues. Germline V gene lookup returns CDR1 SQVTM and CDR2 ANQGSEA. The CDR3 nucleotides read TGCGGGGGGGTAGCGGGAATGGCAGAGACCCAGTACTTC. It codes for CGGVAGMAETQYF.

The chain couples TRBV9 to TRBJ2-1, with 10 positions matching TRBD2. From germline, CDR1 is SGDLS and CDR2 YYNGEE. CDR3 length: 16 residues. After removal of 0 bases from V and 7 bases from J, the junction contained 7 bases not matched to a gene. CDR3 residues: CASSVEWGLALNEQFF. CDR3 nucleotide sequence: TGTGCCAGCAGCGTAGAATGGGGACTAGCGCTAAATGAGCAGTTCTTC.

This rearrangement joins TRBV28 to TRBJ1-5; D gene uncertain. Looked up from germline, CDR1 is MDHEN and CDR2 is SYDVKM. The CDR3 loop spans 13 amino acids. V was cut by 8 bases and J by 2 bases, with 10 bases left in between. CDR3 sequence (DNA): TGTGCCAGCGGGCTTCTTCGCAATCAGCCCCAGCATTTT. Amino acids: CASGLLRNQPQHF.

V and J are TRBV28 and TRBJ2-1; TRBD2 aligns across 7 bases. From germline, CDR1 is MDHEN and CDR2 SYDVKM. This CDR3 spans 15 amino acids. Trimming cost V 6 bases and J 4 bases; bases outside gene matches: 9. The CDR3 is CASSPRDYRYNEQFF. The CDR3 coding sequence is TGTGCCAGCAGCCCCCGGGACTACCGATACAATGAGCAGTTCTTC. Complete variable domain (other parts from reference TRBV28 and TRBJ2-1): DVKVTQSSRYLVKRTGEKVFLECVQDMDHENMFWYRQDPGLGLRLIYFSYDVKMKEKGDIPEGYSVSREKKERFSLILESASTNQTSMYLCASSPRDYRYNEQFFGPGTRLTVL.

The chain joins TRBV5-4 to TRBJ2-6, with 7 bases matching TRBD1. V gave up 0 bases and J gave up 2 bases; unmatched junction bases: 8. The CDR3 contains 18 residues. Germline V lookup: CDR1 SGHNT, CDR2 YYREEE (reference sequence). Here the CDR3 reads CASSLDRLDRAGANVLTF. In nucleotides, the CDR3 is TGTGCCAGCAGCTTGGACCGACTTGACAGGGCTGGGGCCAACGTCCTGACTTTC.